This T cell receptor beta chain was sequenced during a study of CD8+ T cells in alopecia areata. As the sequencing template, cDNA was produced by extracting RNA and reverse transcribing it. Clones were read by immunoSEQ multiplex PCR, and TCRdb kept only the in-frame ones, dropping some. The data contain about 110,000 clones, 50% to 60% of them singletons. Losses at the gene ends were 4 bases for V and 3 bases for J; bases not matched to a gene: 3. Per the germline V gene, CDR1 is MNHEY and CDR2 is SVGAGI. The CDR3 covers 14 residues. The origin of this receptor is a human donor with alopecia areata. The chain couples TRBV6-5 to TRBJ2-7, with 10 bases fitting TRBD2. Source material: NKG2D-low CD8+ T cells sorted from blood. The CDR3 sequence: CASSSAGGVYEQYF. The CDR3 nucleotides read TGTGCCAGCAGTTCAGCGGGAGGGGTCTACGAGCAGTACTTC.